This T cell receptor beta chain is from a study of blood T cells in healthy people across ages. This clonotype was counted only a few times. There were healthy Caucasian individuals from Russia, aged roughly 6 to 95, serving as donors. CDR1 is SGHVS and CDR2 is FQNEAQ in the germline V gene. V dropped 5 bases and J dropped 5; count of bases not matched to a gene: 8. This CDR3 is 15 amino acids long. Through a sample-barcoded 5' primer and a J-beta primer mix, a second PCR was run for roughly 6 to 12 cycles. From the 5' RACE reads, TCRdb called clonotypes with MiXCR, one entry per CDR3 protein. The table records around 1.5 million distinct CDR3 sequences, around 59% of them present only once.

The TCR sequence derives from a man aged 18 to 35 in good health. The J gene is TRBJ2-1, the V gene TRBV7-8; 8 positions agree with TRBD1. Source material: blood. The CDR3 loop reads CASSPPGQAHNEQFF. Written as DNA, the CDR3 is TGTGCCAGCAGCCCCCCGGGACAGGCCCACAATGAGCAGTTCTTC.